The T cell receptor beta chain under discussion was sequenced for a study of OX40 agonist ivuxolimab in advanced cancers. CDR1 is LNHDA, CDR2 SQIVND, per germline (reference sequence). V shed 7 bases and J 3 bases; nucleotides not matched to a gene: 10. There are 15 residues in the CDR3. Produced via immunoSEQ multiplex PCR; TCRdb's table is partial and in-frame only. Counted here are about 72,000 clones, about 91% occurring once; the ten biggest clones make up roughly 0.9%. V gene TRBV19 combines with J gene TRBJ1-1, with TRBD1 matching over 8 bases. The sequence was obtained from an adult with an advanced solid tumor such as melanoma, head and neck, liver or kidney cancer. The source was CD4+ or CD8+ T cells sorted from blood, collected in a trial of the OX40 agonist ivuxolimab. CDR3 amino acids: CASTWTGTPYTEAFF. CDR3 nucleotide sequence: TGTGCCAGTACCTGGACAGGGACGCCGTACACTGAAGCTTTCTTT.